Reported below is one T cell receptor beta chain. What it binds is unknown. This sample is part of a study of T cell repertoires in cytomegalovirus infection. Study details: Researchers turned to recently identified HLA-C-restricted CMV epitopes as well as well-studied HLA-B-restricted ones. Through public TCR beta signatures, both CMV infection and matching HLA type were indicated. General study findings and limits: Using cumulative public TCR beta family frequency, the authors identified those who carried CMV together with the relevant HLA. There were HLA-C-restricted CMV-specific TCR beta clonotypes dominating the ex vivo response.

The CDR3 totals 13 residues. Trimming took 3 bases from V and 7 from J, leaving 9 bases between them. In germline, CDR1 is SGHTA, CDR2 FQGTGA. TCRdb analysed the reads with MiXCR anew, one entry per CDR3 protein. Among around 200,000 distinct CDR3 sequences listed, 38% were seen once. The specimen comprised CD8+ T cells from cultured PBMCs, sampled from culture after CMV antigen stimulation. The receptor's source is a human donor in good health (CMV status not recorded). Some clones in this sample may be carry-over from other donors' samples. V and J are TRBV7-3 and TRBJ2-2, with a weak D call TRBD2 (5 bases). As DNA, the CDR3 is TGTGCCAGCAGCTTGGGAGTCGTCGGGGAGCTGTTTTTT. Protein product: CASSLGVVGELFF.